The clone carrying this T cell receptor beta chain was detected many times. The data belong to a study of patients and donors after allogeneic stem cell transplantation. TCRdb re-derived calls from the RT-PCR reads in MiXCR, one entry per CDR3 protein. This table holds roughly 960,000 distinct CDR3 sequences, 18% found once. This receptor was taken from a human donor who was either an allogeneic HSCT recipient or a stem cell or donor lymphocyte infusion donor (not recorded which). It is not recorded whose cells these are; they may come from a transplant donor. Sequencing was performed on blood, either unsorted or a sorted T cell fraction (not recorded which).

The CDR3 DNA reads as TGTGCCAGCAGTAGGGGACGGATGAACACTGAAGCTTTCTTT. Protein sequence: CASSRGRMNTEAFF. V is TRBV6-1 and J is TRBJ1-1; TRBD1 might be the D (5 bases). Per germline, CDR1 MNHNS and CDR2 SASEGT. The CDR3 covers 14 residues. Trimming removed 5 bases at V and 0 bases at J, with 10 bases between.